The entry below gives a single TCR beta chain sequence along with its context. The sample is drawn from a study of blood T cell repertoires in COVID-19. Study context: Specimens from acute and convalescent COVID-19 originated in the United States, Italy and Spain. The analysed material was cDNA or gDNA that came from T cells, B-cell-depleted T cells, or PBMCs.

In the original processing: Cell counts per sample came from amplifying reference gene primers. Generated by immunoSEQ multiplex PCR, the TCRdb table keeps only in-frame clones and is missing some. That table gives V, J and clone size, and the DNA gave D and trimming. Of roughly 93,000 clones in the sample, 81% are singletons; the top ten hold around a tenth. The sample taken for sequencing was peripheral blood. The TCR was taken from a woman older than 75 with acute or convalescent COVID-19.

The CDR3 here is CASSLGGFLTDTQYF. The CDR3 nucleotides are TGTGCCAGCAGCTTAGGAGGGTTCCTCACAGATACGCAGTATTTT. The genes are TRBV7-2 and TRBJ2-3, with D perhaps matching TRBD2 (5 bases). Germline CDR1 reads SGHTA; CDR2 reads FQGNSA. CDR3 length: 15 residues. The V and J ends lost 1 base and 2 bases respectively, with 10 bases between them.